Shown below are 32 T cell receptor beta chains from a single sample sequenced in a study of blood T cell repertoires in COVID-19. Sequencing used immunoSEQ multiplex PCR; TCRdb keeps in-frame clones, though not all of them. The sample contains 150,000 to 200,000 clones, 76% of which appear only once. Sequencing was performed on PBMCs or T cells enriched from blood (not recorded which). The receptors derive from a woman aged 45 to 65 with acute COVID-19.

This rearrangement joins TRBV28 to TRBJ1-2; TRBD1 aligns across 9 bases. Germline CDR1 reads MDHEN; CDR2 reads SYDVKM. The CDR3 sequence is 14 residues long. J was trimmed by 4 bases and V by 5 bases; bases with no gene match: 5. The CDR3 DNA is TGTGCCAGCAGTACACAGGGGGCCGGCTATGGCTACACCTTC. Protein product: CASSTQGAGYGYTF.

The rearrangement uses TRBV6-5 and TRBJ2-3; 8 bases are a match to TRBD1. The CDR3 has 15 residues. The germline gives CDR1 MNHEY, CDR2 SVGAGI. After removal of 6 bases from V and 2 bases from J, the junction contained 7 bases not matched to a gene. CDR3 DNA sequence: TGTGCCAGCAGCCTACGGGACAGGCCCACAGATACGCAGTATTTT. It yields the protein CASSLRDRPTDTQYF.

This clone was seen a single time. The V call is TRBV27, the J call TRBJ1-5; TRBD1 might be the D (6 bases). Germline loops: CDR1 MNHEY, CDR2 SMNVEV (reference sequence). CDR3 size: 15 residues. V was trimmed by 2 bases and J by 7 bases, leaving 15 bases between them. Here the CDR3 DNA reads TGTGCCAGCAGTTTACTCCCCACAGGGACCCAGCCCCAGCATTTT. It encodes CASSLLPTGTQPQHF.

The chain uses TRBV10-3 and TRBJ1-3; unclear D gene. The CDR3 runs to 16 residues. CDR1 and CDR2 (germline): ENHRY, SYGVKD. The V and J ends lost 7 bases and 0 bases respectively, with 16 bases between them. The CDR3 here is CAINNGLTSSGNTIYF. CDR3 coding DNA: TGTGCCATCAACAATGGACTTACGAGCTCTGGAAACACCATATATTTT.

The genes are TRBV7-9 and TRBJ1-6; D ambiguous. The length of the CDR3 is 14 residues. Looked up from germline, CDR1 is SEHNR and CDR2 is FQNEAQ (reference sequence). Deletions cut 5 bases from V and 7 bases from J, with 12 bases between. The CDR3 is CASSRGDRNSPLHF. The CDR3 DNA follows: TGTGCCAGCAGCCGTGGAGATCGGAATTCACCCCTCCACTTT.

This chain connects TRBV12-3 or TRBV12-4 to TRBJ1-1, with D possibly TRBD1 on 5 matching bases. V lost 4 bases and J lost 5, with 11 bases in between. The CDR3 contains 13 residues. CDR3 region: CASSSRGGTEAFF. The CDR3 nucleotides are TGTGCCAGCAGTTCCCGGGGGGGGACTGAAGCTTTCTTT.

The chain recombines TRBV5-1 with TRBJ1-1; D is unresolved. This CDR3 is 15 amino acids long. The V gene's germline CDR1 is SGHRS and CDR2 YFSETQ. V shed 1 base and J shed 4 bases, with 14 bases lying between them. As DNA, the CDR3 is TGCGCCAGCAGCTTGACCAATCCGGGTGGCACTGAAGCTTTCTTT. It is translated as CASSLTNPGGTEAFF.

The V call is TRBV5-4, the J call TRBJ2-1; 8 positions match TRBD2. The CDR3 extends over 16 amino acids. J gave up 8 bases and V 4 bases, and 14 bases lay outside the gene matches. Looked up from germline, CDR1 is SGHNT and CDR2 is YYREEE (reference sequence). CDR3: CASSLNLAGGKDEQFF. The CDR3 DNA is TGTGCCAGCAGCCTCAACCTGGCGGGGGGTAAGGATGAGCAGTTCTTC.

The chain employs TRBV25-1 and TRBJ2-1, with TRBD2 matching over 9 bases. The CDR3 is 18 amino acids. The V segment lost 8 bases and the J segment 8 bases; nucleotides outside the gene matches: 22. The germline V gene has CDR1 MGHDK and CDR2 SYGVNS. The CDR3 DNA follows: TGTGCCAGCTCCCGGACAGGATTGGGCGGGGGGGCCTTGGATGAGCAGTTCTTC. It translates to CASSRTGLGGGALDEQFF.

The rearrangement uses TRBV6-5 and TRBJ2-5, with D perhaps matching TRBD1 (6 bases). The CDR3 spans 16 residues. Trimming took 1 base from V and 5 from J, leaving 17 bases between them. Germline V gene sequence: CDR1 MNHEY, CDR2 SVGAGI. In DNA, the CDR3 is TGTGCCAGCAGTTACTTAGGGGACATCGGAAGGGAGACCCAGTACTTC. Its protein is CASSYLGDIGRETQYF.

This clone turned up a few times. In nucleotides, the CDR3 is TGTGCCAGCAGTTTGCAAGGGGGCGACTATGGCTACACCTTC. Protein sequence: CASSLQGGDYGYTF. The chain has TRBV6-5 and TRBJ1-2; 7 bases map to TRBD1. Trimming at V came to 4 bases and at J to 3 bases, leaving 5 bases not matched to a gene. There are 14 residues in the CDR3. CDR1 and CDR2 (germline): MNHEY, SVGAGI.

About this clone: Relative to the germline gene, one junction end is altered; a read error may explain this. The rearrangement joins TRBV19 to TRBJ1-2; 7 bases align to TRBD1. Looked up from germline, CDR1 is LNHDA and CDR2 is SQIVND (reference sequence). The CDR3 totals 13 residues. The CDR3 here is CASSNMFGQAVAF. CDR3 nucleotide sequence: TGTGCCAGCAGCAACATGTTTGGACAGGCGGTAGCCTTC.

The V and J genes are TRBV28 and TRBJ2-3, with 7 bases matching TRBD2. V was clipped by 6 bases and J by 0 bases; unmatched bases: 6. This CDR3 has 15 amino acids. From germline, CDR1 is MDHEN and CDR2 SYDVKM. CDR3 loop: CASRAWGGSTDTQYF. As DNA, the CDR3 is TGTGCCAGCAGGGCCTGGGGGGGAAGCACAGATACGCAGTATTTT. The full variable domain, with the rest looked up from reference TRBV28 and TRBJ2-3, is DVKVTQSSRYLVKRTGEKVFLECVQDMDHENMFWYRQDPGLGLRLIYFSYDVKMKEKGDIPEGYSVSREKKERFSLILESASTNQTSMYLCASRAWGGSTDTQYFGPGTRLTVL.

The V gene is TRBV9, the J gene TRBJ1-2, with D tentatively TRBD1 (6 bases). Per the germline V gene, CDR1 is SGDLS and CDR2 is YYNGEE. V dropped 0 bases and J dropped 1 base, with 10 bases sitting between them. The CDR3 contains 15 residues. The CDR3 bases are TGTGCCAGCAGCGTAGATCCAGGGGATAACTATGGCTACACCTTC. This translates into CASSVDPGDNYGYTF.

CDR3 amino acids: CASSKGTSDNNEQFF. CDR3 sequence (DNA): TGCGCCAGCAGCAAAGGGACTAGCGATAACAATGAGCAGTTCTTC. The gene calls are TRBV5-1 and TRBJ2-1, with 10 bases lining up with TRBD2. The V and J ends lost 4 bases and 5 bases, in that order; junction bases with no gene match: 6. The germline V gene has CDR1 SGHRS and CDR2 YFSETQ. The CDR3 has 15 amino acids.

The gene calls are TRBV6-5 and TRBJ2-7; D is possibly TRBD2 (5 bases). The V end was cut by 2 bases, the J end by 0 bases, with 11 bases between. This CDR3 contains 15 residues. CDR1 and CDR2 from the germline V gene are MNHEY and SVGAGI. CDR3 coding DNA: TGTGCCAGCAGTTACAGACTAAGTATCTCCTACGAGCAGTACGTC. Amino acid sequence: CASSYRLSISYEQYV.

The gene calls are TRBV28 and TRBJ2-1, with TRBD1 matching over 12 bases. Unmatched junction bases numbered 9, after V lost 4 bases and J lost 8 bases. The length of the CDR3 is 16 residues. Germline CDR1 MDHEN, CDR2 SYDVKM. The CDR3 spells CASSSPGQGARDEQFF. In DNA, the CDR3 is TGTGCCAGCAGTTCCCCGGGACAGGGGGCACGGGATGAGCAGTTCTTC. The variable domain in full, with the rest retrieved from reference TRBV28 and TRBJ2-1, is DVKVTQSSRYLVKRTGEKVFLECVQDMDHENMFWYRQDPGLGLRLIYFSYDVKMKEKGDIPEGYSVSREKKERFSLILESASTNQTSMYLCASSSPGQGARDEQFFGPGTRLTVL.

This sequence joins TRBV19 and TRBJ1-5, with TRBD1 matching 7 bases. V shed 8 bases, J shed 3 bases, and the junction held 4 bases outside the gene matches. Germline V gives CDR1 LNHDA, CDR2 SQIVND (reference sequence). The CDR3 length is 13 residues. As DNA, the CDR3 is TGTGCCAGTCAAACAGGGGCCAATCAGCCCCAGCATTTT. It translates to CASQTGANQPQHF.

The count of this clone is one. The chain employs TRBV20-1 and TRBJ1-5; D unclear. V lost 6 bases, J lost 6 bases, and 9 bases lay in between. The length of the CDR3 is 11 residues. Germline loops: CDR1 DFQATT, CDR2 SNEGSKA (reference sequence). CDR3 DNA: TGCAGTGCCTCTTTCGGTCAGCCCCAGCATTTT. This sequence encodes CSASFGQPQHF.

The CDR3 bases are TGTGCCACCAGTGAATCCGACAGGGTGGATGGCTACACCTTC. It is translated as CATSESDRVDGYTF. The genes are TRBV24-1 and TRBJ1-2; 7 nucleotides match TRBD1. V was pared by 4 bases and J by 6 bases, with 7 bases of the junction left unmatched. CDR1 is KGHDR, CDR2 SFDVKD, per germline. The CDR3 totals 14 residues.

V and J are TRBV19 and TRBJ2-5, with a tentative D call TRBD1 (6 bases). Looked up from germline, CDR1 is LNHDA and CDR2 is SQIVND (reference sequence). This CDR3 has 13 residues. Trimming stripped 10 bases from V and 7 bases from J, with 19 bases between. This chain's CDR3 is CATVAGDVGTQYF. CDR3 coding DNA: TGTGCCACCGTGGCAGGGGACGTGGGGACCCAGTACTTC.

This clone was observed a single time. This chain uses TRBV6-6 with TRBJ2-2; maybe TRBD1 (6 bases). CDR3 length: 14 residues. The germline V and J ends were trimmed by 7 bases and 0 bases, with 9 bases remaining between them. CDR1 is MNHNY, CDR2 SVGAGI, per germline (reference sequence). CDR3 nucleotide sequence: TGTGCCAGCATTCAGGGGCCGAACACCGGGGAGCTGTTTTTT. Residues: CASIQGPNTGELFF.

The chain employs TRBV6-5 and TRBJ2-7, with 9 positions matching TRBD2. J lost 3 bases, V lost 7 bases, and 10 bases had no gene match. The CDR3 extends over 15 amino acids. The germline gives CDR1 MNHEY, CDR2 SVGAGI. DNA of the CDR3: TGTGCCAGCATTGGCTTTAGCGGGGGTCTCTACGAGCAGTACGTC. It specifies CASIGFSGGLYEQYV.

This clone occurred a few times. The genes are TRBV7-2 and TRBJ1-5; D unclear. V gave up 6 bases and J gave up 0 bases, with 9 bases separating them. Germline-derived CDR1 and CDR2 are SGHTA and FQGNSA. There are 14 residues in the CDR3. The CDR3 region has the DNA TGTGCCAGCAGTCCCGGGTATAGCAATCAGCCCCAGCATTTT. This translates into CASSPGYSNQPQHF.

The rearrangement joins TRBV5-5 to TRBJ2-7, with 9 bases that match TRBD1. V shed 6 bases and J 0 bases; nucleotides not matched to a gene: 13. Germline V CDR1 and CDR2: SGHKS, YYEKEE (reference sequence). This CDR3 contains 17 residues. The CDR3 DNA sequence: TGTGCCAGCACACTGTCCCGGGACAGGGTTCTCTCCTACGAGCAGTACGTC. Its protein is CASTLSRDRVLSYEQYV.

The V gene is TRBV13, the J gene TRBJ2-1, with D tentatively TRBD2 (5 bases). With 5 bases removed from V and 6 bases from J, the gap between germline ends came to 11 bases. The CDR3 is 13 residues long. Germline CDR1 PRHDT, CDR2 FYEKMQ (reference sequence). CDR3 residues: CASSHSRGNEQFF. CDR3 in DNA: TGTGCCAGCAGCCATTCCCGGGGCAATGAGCAGTTCTTC. Together with reference TRBV13 and TRBJ2-1, the CDR3 gives the full variable domain: AAGVIQSPRHLIKEKRETATLKCYPIPRHDTVYWYQQGPGQDPQFLISFYEKMQSDKGSIPDRFSAQQFSDYHSELNMSSLELGDSALYFCASSHSRGNEQFFGPGTRLTVL.

In this sample, this clone turned up a few times. The rearrangement uses TRBV5-1 and TRBJ1-3; perhaps TRBD1 as D (5 bases). There are 15 residues in the CDR3. The germline V gene encodes CDR1 SGHRS and CDR2 YFSETQ. Trimming took off 2 bases at V and 7 bases at J, with 16 bases between the two ends. This chain's CDR3 is CASSFSGTGPNTIYF. CDR3 bases: TGCGCCAGCAGCTTTTCAGGGACTGGGCCGAACACCATATATTTT.

The V gene is TRBV5-6, the J gene TRBJ1-2; 7 bases align to TRBD1. Germline trimming cut 0 bases from V and 13 bases from J; bases unmatched to any gene: 15. The CDR3 has 15 residues. Looked up from germline, CDR1 is SGHDT and CDR2 is YYEEEE. CDR3 loop: CASSLAVESYRGITF. CDR3 nucleotide sequence: TGTGCCAGCAGCTTGGCGGTGGAGTCCTACAGGGGTATCACCTTC. Looking up the rest from reference TRBV5-6 and TRBJ1-2 gives the full variable domain: DAGVTQSPTHLIKTRGQQVTLRCSPKSGHDTVSWYQQALGQGPQFIFQYYEEEERQRGNFPDRFSGHQFPNYSSELNVNALLLGDSALYLCASSLAVESYRGITFGSGTRLTVV.

DNA for the CDR3: TGTGCTAGCAGCTCTTGGAGGCTAGCGCCTTCCTACGAGCAGTACGTC. It encodes CASSSWRLAPSYEQYV. The V and J genes are TRBV7-7 and TRBJ2-7; perhaps TRBD2 as D (6 bases). The CDR3 is 16 residues long. The germline V gene has CDR1 SSHAT and CDR2 FNYEAQ (reference sequence).

The CDR3 loop reads CASSSFNYGYTF. The CDR3 DNA follows: TGTGCCAGCAGTTCATTTAACTATGGCTACACCTTC. This chain uses TRBV6-5 with TRBJ1-2; D uncertain. CDR1 MNHEY and CDR2 SVGAGI come from the germline V gene. The CDR3 extends over 12 amino acids. The V end was cut by 4 bases, the J end by 1 base, with 4 bases between.

The CDR3 DNA reads TGTGCCAGTAATGCCCCGGGGGGCTCCTCAGCTCCAGATACGCAGTATTTT. Protein sequence: CASNAPGGSSAPDTQYF. V gene TRBV28 combines with J gene TRBJ2-3; TRBD2 is a possible D gene (7 bases). Germline V gene sequence: CDR1 MDHEN, CDR2 SYDVKM. V was pared by 9 bases and J by 4 bases, with 26 bases between. The CDR3 is made up of 17 amino acids.

The V gene is TRBV28, the J gene TRBJ1-1; D ambiguous. Germline V gene lookup returns CDR1 MDHEN and CDR2 SYDVKM. The CDR3 is made up of 13 amino acids. V lost 5 bases to trimming and J lost 0 bases, with 7 bases between them. Here the CDR3 DNA reads TGTGCCAGCAGTCCCGTTTTGAACACTGAAGCTTTCTTT. The encoded protein is CASSPVLNTEAFF. The variable domain in full, with the rest retrieved from reference TRBV28 and TRBJ1-1, is DVKVTQSSRYLVKRTGEKVFLECVQDMDHENMFWYRQDPGLGLRLIYFSYDVKMKEKGDIPEGYSVSREKKERFSLILESASTNQTSMYLCASSPVLNTEAFFGQGTRLTVV.